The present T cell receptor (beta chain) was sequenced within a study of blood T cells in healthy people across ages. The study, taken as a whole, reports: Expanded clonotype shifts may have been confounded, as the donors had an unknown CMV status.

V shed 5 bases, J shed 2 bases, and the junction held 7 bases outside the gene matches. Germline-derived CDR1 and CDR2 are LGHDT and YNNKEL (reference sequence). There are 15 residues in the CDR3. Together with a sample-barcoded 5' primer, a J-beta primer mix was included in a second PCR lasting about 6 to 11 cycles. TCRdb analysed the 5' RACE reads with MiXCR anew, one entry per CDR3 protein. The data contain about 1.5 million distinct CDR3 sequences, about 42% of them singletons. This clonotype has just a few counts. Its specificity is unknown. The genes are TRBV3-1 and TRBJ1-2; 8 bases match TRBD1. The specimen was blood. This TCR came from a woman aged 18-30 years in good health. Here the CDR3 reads CASSRDRGQNYGYTF. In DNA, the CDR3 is TGTGCCAGCAGCAGAGACAGGGGACAAAACTATGGCTACACCTTC.